One and the same sample provided the 2 T cell receptor beta chains below, sequenced in a study of T cell repertoires in cytomegalovirus infection. TCRdb re-analysed the reads in MiXCR, keeping a single row per CDR3 protein. This repertoire shows under 800,000 distinct CDR3 sequences, about 24% found once; its top ten account for 6.5% to 10%. Sequencing input: CD8+ T cells from PBMCs. The receptors here all came from a human donor in good health (CMV status not recorded). Some clones in this sample may be carry-over from other donors' samples.

J is TRBJ2-1 and V is TRBV25-1, with 9 bases matching TRBD2. V lost 1 base to trimming and J lost 8 bases; unmatched junction nucleotides: 6. The CDR3 covers 15 residues. CDR1 is MGHDK, CDR2 SYGVNS, per germline. The DNA for the CDR3 is TGTGCCAGCAGTGAATGGGGCGGGGGGGCCGATGAGCAGTTCTTC. Amino acid sequence: CASSEWGGGADEQFF.

The V gene is TRBV6-2 or TRBV6-3, the J gene TRBJ2-1; D not certain. CDR1 is MNHEY and CDR2 is SVGEGT in the germline V gene. The CDR3 has 19 residues. V lost 1 base and J lost 3, with 22 bases in between. The CDR3 sequence is CASSYLTAAVGPLYNEQFF. CDR3 DNA: TGTGCCAGCAGTTACTTAACGGCCGCGGTTGGTCCCCTCTACAATGAGCAGTTCTTC.